Shown below are 10 T cell receptor beta chains from a single sample sequenced in a study of cytomegalovirus exposure and HLA in healthy donors. This PCR relied on a set of 60 Vbeta primers and 13 Jbeta primers. Using immunoSEQ multiplex PCR, the repertoire was profiled, and TCRdb retains in-frame clones only, with some absent. In the table there are 180,000 or so clones, around 80% of which are singletons. What was sequenced was PBMCs. The receptors here all came from a woman between 50 and 59 years old in good health and CMV-seronegative.

This clone was counted only a few times. The chain employs TRBV7-2 and TRBJ2-2; TRBD1 aligns across 9 bases. There are 15 residues in the CDR3. Germline loops: CDR1 SGHTA, CDR2 FQGNSA. The V gene end was trimmed by 5 bases and the J gene end by 7 bases; junction bases not matched to a gene: 8. CDR3 in amino acids: CASSQATGGVGELFF. CDR3 coding DNA: TGTGCCAGCAGCCAAGCGACAGGGGGGGTCGGGGAGCTGTTTTTT.

The chain links TRBV4-1 to TRBJ2-3; D might be TRBD2 (5 bases). This CDR3 has 15 amino acids. Trimming removed 6 bases at V and 1 base at J, with 14 bases between. Germline CDR1 reads MGHRA; CDR2 reads YSYEKL. CDR3 residues: CASRETTYRTDTQYF. Written as DNA, the CDR3 is TGCGCCAGCAGGGAGACTACCTACCGCACAGATACGCAGTATTTT.

This chain uses TRBV7-9 with TRBJ1-1; D is possibly TRBD1 (6 bases). V was trimmed by 5 bases and J by 6 bases, leaving 16 bases between them. The CDR3 has 14 amino acids. Germline V gives CDR1 SEHNR, CDR2 FQNEAQ (reference sequence). Here the CDR3 DNA reads TGTGCCAGCAGCGCCCGATTAACAGGGTCTGAAGCTTTCTTT. It encodes CASSARLTGSEAFF.

J is TRBJ2-5 and V is TRBV11-2; TRBD2 matches at 9 bases. V trimming: 7 bases; J trimming: 0 bases; junction bases outside the gene matches: 18. From germline, CDR1 is SGHAT and CDR2 FQNNGV. The CDR3 is made up of 19 amino acids. CDR3 DNA: TGTGCCAGCAACCTTAATGGGCCGGTAGCGGGGGCCAACCAAGAGACCCAGTACTTC. It translates to CASNLNGPVAGANQETQYF. The full variable domain, its missing parts supplied by reference TRBV11-2 and TRBJ2-5, is EAGVAQSPRYKIIEKRQSVAFWCNPISGHATLYWYQQILGQGPKLLIQFQNNGVVDDSQLPKDRFSAERLKGVDSTLKIQPAKLEDSAVYLCASNLNGPVAGANQETQYFGPGTRLLVL.

This clone was picked up one time. This chain joins TRBV6-4 and TRBJ2-3; D is possibly TRBD1 (7 bases). The germline V and J ends were trimmed by 5 bases and 6 bases, with 12 bases remaining between them. Germline CDR1 MRHNA, CDR2 SNTAGT. This CDR3 has 13 residues. CDR3 in amino acids: CASSLEGADTQYF. The CDR3 DNA follows: TGTGCCAGCAGTCTGGAGGGGGCCGATACGCAGTATTTT.

The rearrangement joins TRBV18 to TRBJ1-2; weak D call: TRBD1 (5 bases). This CDR3 spans 13 amino acids. Per the germline V gene, CDR1 is KGHSH and CDR2 is LQKENI. Trimming removed 8 bases at V and 5 bases at J, with 15 bases between. The CDR3 nucleotides are TGTGCCAGCCCCCCCACGGGGGGGTATGGCTACACCTTC. Residues: CASPPTGGYGYTF.

The chain is built from TRBV30 and TRBJ1-2, with D possibly matching TRBD1 (5 bases). Germline CDR1 is GTSNPN and CDR2 is SVGIG (reference sequence). CDR3 length: 14 amino acids. The V and J ends lost 3 bases and 7 bases respectively, with 18 bases between them. CDR3 residues: CAWRSQGGHFGYTF. DNA of the CDR3: TGTGCCTGGAGATCCCAGGGTGGACACTTTGGCTACACCTTC.

This clone was found once. The rearrangement joins TRBV28 to TRBJ2-7; TRBD2 matches at 7 bases. CDR1 MDHEN and CDR2 SYDVKM come from the germline V gene. V dropped 8 bases and J dropped 2; count of bases not matched to a gene: 12. CDR3 size: 15 residues. The CDR3 loop is CASGRERESPYEQYF. CDR3 bases: TGTGCCAGCGGCCGGGAGCGGGAAAGTCCCTACGAGCAGTACTTC.

The V and J genes are TRBV19 and TRBJ1-3, with D uncertain. Between the trimmed V and J ends, which lost 0 bases and 0 bases, there was a span of 6 bases. The CDR3 covers 15 residues. Germline CDR1 reads LNHDA; CDR2 reads SQIVND (reference sequence). CDR3: CASSIDGGSGNTIYF. The CDR3 nucleotides read TGTGCCAGTAGTATAGATGGAGGCTCTGGAAACACCATATATTTT.

The V and J genes are TRBV4-1 and TRBJ1-4, with TRBD1 as a possible D gene (5 bases). The CDR3 is 14 residues long. Germline CDR1 MGHRA, CDR2 YSYEKL. V was trimmed by 5 bases and J by 4 bases, leaving 11 bases between them. The CDR3 loop reads CASSKTGLNEKLFF. The CDR3 DNA reads as TGCGCCAGCAGCAAAACAGGCCTTAATGAAAAACTGTTTTTT.